This T cell receptor (beta chain) came from a study of shared clonotypes between healthy human individuals. Whole-study context: Per donor, three plates held CD4 naive cells, three held CD4 memory, two held CD8 naive and one held CD8 memory.

This clone was seen just once. Its matching antigen is unknown. TCRdb keeps only in-frame clones here, not all; method: immunoSEQ multiplex PCR. This table holds roughly 2.4 million clones, almost 96% found once. Notes on the study in general: Against clonotypes common to all four donors, non-shared ones had lower generation probabilities. When naive CD4 clonotypes were compared across a handful of donors, about 4.9% were shared.

Trimming shortened V by 5 bases and J by 0 bases, and 5 bases separated the two germline ends. The CDR3 has 12 residues. CDR1 and CDR2 (germline): SQVTM, ANQGSEA. This chain joins TRBV29-1 and TRBJ2-1, with D unclear. Input material: naive CD4+ T cells sorted from blood. The subset denotes: CD45RA+ positively selected. The receptor comes from a man in his late teens or twenties in good health. Here the CDR3 reads CSVRASYNEQFF. CDR3 DNA sequence: TGCAGCGTTCGGGCCTCCTACAATGAGCAGTTCTTC.